This T cell receptor beta chain was profiled in a study of identifying expanded T cells in peripheral blood. On this clone: Its antigen is not known.

Collection occurred without any documented infections or immune events in donors. General study findings and limits: Approximately two-week clone count variance significantly increased as total template count grew. About 1.3 clones differed between technical replicates, versus around 15 and 18 over time.

Libraries were prepared by immunoSEQ multiplex PCR; TCRdb keeps only in-frame clonotypes and omits some of them. The sample carries 84,000 or so clones, about 90% recorded once. Sequenced sample: blood. The clonotype was recovered from a person between 18 and 75 years old in good health.

For the CDR3, the DNA is TGTGCCAGCAGTTTAATGGGCCAGGGGGCCGGGGAGCTGTTTTTT. Its protein product is CASSLMGQGAGELFF. V gene TRBV27 combines with J gene TRBJ2-2; 7 bases line up with TRBD1. From germline, CDR1 is MNHEY and CDR2 SMNVEV (reference sequence). The V segment lost 2 bases and the J segment 6 bases; nucleotides outside the gene matches: 6. The CDR3 is 15 residues long.